The TCR beta chain described here comes from a study of T cells in Graves' hyperthyroidism and ophthalmopathy. Study details: Peripheral blood collection took place at initial diagnosis, before any treatment.

This CDR3 is 15 amino acids long. V dropped 1 base and J dropped 3; count of bases not matched to a gene: 6. Looked up from germline, CDR1 is GTSNPN and CDR2 is SVGIG (reference sequence). RNA transcripts served as the template for amplifying TCR beta CDR3 regions. TCR CDR3 regions were first amplified by RT-PCR with HTBI primers. TCRdb recomputed calls from the multiplex PCR reads with MiXCR, one row per CDR3 protein. The data contain some 690,000 distinct CDR3 sequences, roughly 17% of them singletons. This chain connects TRBV30 to TRBJ2-7; 10 positions agree with TRBD2. Sequenced material: blood. The clonotype originates from a man over 45 with Graves' hyperthyroidism. Here the CDR3 DNA reads TGTGCCTGGAGTGGACTAGCGGGCCCCCGCTACGAGCAGTACTTC. Encoded protein: CAWSGLAGPRYEQYF.